The 29 T cell receptor beta chains below all came from one sample that was sequenced in a study of PD-L1 blockade in urothelial cancer (dated by TCRdb to 2016 to 2017). Library preparation used the immunoSEQ multiplex PCR assay. TCRdb stores this immuneACCESS table with in-frame sequences only. Part of the clones is absent; in the studies checked, under half of the shortfall reflects unresolved V genes, and no reason is known for the rest. Recorded for this sample are about 44,000 clones; almost 85% of them occurred a single time. The ten largest clones capture about 3.3% of the sample. The input for sequencing was PBMCs, taken around atezolizumab (anti-PD-L1) treatment. The receptors here all came from a man in his 70s with urothelial cancer.

The chain links TRBV6-1 to TRBJ2-1, with 10 nucleotides matching TRBD1. Germline-derived CDR1 and CDR2 are MNHNS and SASEGT. V was pared by 6 bases and J by 6 bases, with 5 bases of the junction left unmatched. CDR3 length: 14 residues. CDR3 protein: CASSGTGAGNEQFF. As DNA, the CDR3 is TGTGCCAGCAGCGGGACAGGGGCGGGCAATGAGCAGTTCTTC.

The chain is built from TRBV7-8 and TRBJ2-2, with 15 bases fitting TRBD2. The CDR3 covers 22 residues. Losses at the gene ends were 3 bases for V and 1 base for J; bases not matched to a gene: 15. Germline V gene data show CDR1 as SGHVS and CDR2 as FQNEAQ. CDR3 bases: TGTGCCAGCAGCTTTAGAGTTTCGGGACTAGCGGGGGGCATAAAGAACACCGGGGAGCTGTTTTTT. Translation gives CASSFRVSGLAGGIKNTGELFF.

This clone was observed a handful of times. The chain couples TRBV11-2 to TRBJ2-5, with D perhaps TRBD2 (6 bases). V was pared by 3 bases and J by 5 bases, with 13 bases between. Germline V lookup: CDR1 SGHAT, CDR2 FQNNGV. The CDR3 loop spans 14 amino acids. The chain's CDR3 is CASSFGTGGETQYF. DNA of the CDR3: TGTGCCAGCAGCTTCGGTACTGGGGGGGAGACCCAGTACTTC.

The rearrangement joins TRBV7-9 to TRBJ2-2, with 11 bases that match TRBD2. The CDR3 runs to 17 residues. Germline V lookup: CDR1 SEHNR, CDR2 FQNEAQ (reference sequence). V trimming: 1 base; J trimming: 6 bases; junction bases outside the gene matches: 7. The CDR3 sequence is CASSLETSGVPAGELFF. CDR3 bases: TGTGCCAGCAGCTTAGAGACTAGCGGGGTCCCGGCCGGGGAGCTGTTTTTT.

This chain joins TRBV7-2 and TRBJ2-7, with D possibly matching TRBD2 (6 bases). Deletions cut 5 bases from V and 3 bases from J, with 17 bases between. Germline-derived CDR1 and CDR2 are SGHTA and FQGNSA. CDR3 length: 15 residues. The DNA for the CDR3 is TGTGCCAGCAGCCTGTCCGGGGGAAACATCTACGAGCAGTACTTC. As protein: CASSLSGGNIYEQYF. Together with reference TRBV7-2 and TRBJ2-7, the CDR3 gives the full variable domain: GAGVSQSPSNKVTEKGKDVELRCDPISGHTALYWYRQSLGQGLEFLIYFQGNSAPDKSGLPSDRFSAERTGGSVSTLTIQRTQQEDSAVYLCASSLSGGNIYEQYFGPGTRLTVT.

V and J are TRBV11-1 and TRBJ2-7; TRBD1 aligns across 7 bases. V gave up 3 bases and J gave up 3 bases; unmatched junction bases: 2. Per the germline V gene, CDR1 is SGHAT and CDR2 is FQDESV (reference sequence). The CDR3 has 13 residues. The CDR3 is CASSFTGVYEQYF. The CDR3 nucleotides are TGTGCCAGCAGCTTTACAGGGGTCTACGAGCAGTACTTC. The whole variable domain, remainder taken from reference TRBV11-1 and TRBJ2-7, is EAEVAQSPRYKITEKSQAVAFWCDPISGHATLYWYRQILGQGPELLVQFQDESVVDDSQLPKDRFSAERLKGVDSTLKIQPAELGDSAMYLCASSFTGVYEQYFGPGTRLTVT.

This clone has a single count. This chain links TRBV11-2 with TRBJ2-1, with unresolved D. Germline V lookup: CDR1 SGHAT, CDR2 FQNNGV. The CDR3 runs to 13 residues. Trimming removed 5 bases from V and 9 bases from J, with 14 bases in between. In nucleotides, the CDR3 is TGTGCCAGCAGCGATGGAGATTGGAGTGAGCAGTTCTTC. Translated, it gives CASSDGDWSEQFF.

The chain joins TRBV9 to TRBJ2-1; the D gene is possibly TRBD1 (6 bases). Germline values: CDR1 SGDLS, CDR2 YYNGEE. The CDR3 has 15 residues. With 3 bases removed from V and 6 bases from J, the gap between germline ends came to 16 bases. CDR3 sequence: CASSATGTSANEQFF. The CDR3 region has the DNA TGTGCCAGCAGCGCGACCGGGACATCGGCCAATGAGCAGTTCTTC. Variable domain in full (rest from reference TRBV9 and TRBJ2-1): DSGVTQTPKHLITATGQRVTLRCSPRSGDLSVYWYQQSLDQGLQFLIQYYNGEERAKGNILERFSAQQFPDLHSELNLSSLELGDSALYFCASSATGTSANEQFFGPGTRLTVL.

V gene TRBV18 combines with J gene TRBJ2-1; TRBD1 agrees at 7 bases. The CDR3 contains 15 residues. Losses at the gene ends were 3 bases for V and 8 bases for J; bases not matched to a gene: 10. The germline CDR1 and CDR2 sequences are KGHSH and LQKENI. The chain's CDR3 is CASSPSTGNSDEQFF. The CDR3 coding sequence is TGTGCCAGCTCACCTTCGACAGGGAATAGCGATGAGCAGTTCTTC.

The rearrangement uses TRBV4-3 and TRBJ2-7, with 9 nucleotides matching TRBD1. The CDR3 is 17 amino acids. The J segment lost 5 bases and the V segment lost 2 bases, leaving 13 bases of the junction unmatched. Germline V gene lookup returns CDR1 LGHNA and CDR2 YSLEER. CDR3 sequence reads: CASSQFRGGQGRNEQYF. The CDR3 DNA follows: TGCGCCAGCAGCCAATTCAGGGGCGGACAGGGGAGGAACGAGCAGTACTTC.

The rearrangement links TRBV19 to TRBJ2-1, with D unclear. Trimming removed 2 bases at V and 0 bases at J, with 8 bases between. The CDR3 sequence is 15 residues long. The germline V gene encodes CDR1 LNHDA and CDR2 SQIVND (reference sequence). DNA of the CDR3: TGTGCCAGTAGTATACGGCGGATCTCCTACAATGAGCAGTTCTTC. The encoded protein is CASSIRRISYNEQFF.

The chain has TRBV6-5 and TRBJ2-5, with D unclear. This CDR3 is 14 amino acids long. V dropped 5 bases and J dropped 1 base, with 11 bases sitting between them. The germline CDR1 and CDR2 sequences are MNHEY and SVGAGI. Here the CDR3 reads CASSPPDTQETQYF. The CDR3 DNA reads as TGTGCCAGCAGTCCCCCAGACACCCAAGAGACCCAGTACTTC.

This clone was counted a single time. The chain recombines TRBV11-2 with TRBJ2-7; D not resolved. The germline V and J ends were trimmed by 0 bases and 5 bases, with 11 bases remaining between them. Germline-derived CDR1 and CDR2 are SGHAT and FQNNGV. The CDR3 contains 14 residues. The CDR3 DNA follows: TGTGCCAGCAGCTTAGACCGACTCCCCCACGAGCAGTACTTC. It encodes CASSLDRLPHEQYF.

V usage is TRBV19 and J usage is TRBJ2-1; D possibly corresponds to TRBD2 (6 bases). The length of the CDR3 is 13 residues. Germline values: CDR1 LNHDA, CDR2 SQIVND (reference sequence). Trimming stripped 4 bases from V and 9 bases from J, with 13 bases between. For the CDR3, the DNA is TGTGCCAGTAGTACCCAGGGCGGGACTGAGCAGTTCTTC. Translation: CASSTQGGTEQFF.

The chain employs TRBV21-1 and TRBJ1-1; whether TRBD1, the table's D call, matches the DNA was not checked. TRBV21-1 is recorded as a pseudogene. CDR3 length: 13 residues. The CDR3 region is CASSAHPNTEAFF. In DNA form, the CDR3 reads TGTGCCAGCAGCGCACACCCGAACACTGAAGCTTTCTTT.

This clone has only one observation. The chain links TRBV18 to TRBJ1-2; TRBD1 might be the D (5 bases). Trimming cost V 6 bases and J 2 bases, with 34 bases left between them. This CDR3 has 21 amino acids. Germline CDR1 and CDR2: KGHSH and LQKENI. Here the CDR3 reads CASSQTVGPTGRRPTNYGYTF. The CDR3, as DNA: TGTGCCAGCTCGCAGACAGTCGGACCCACTGGCAGGCGTCCTACGAACTATGGCTACACCTTC.

This clone has only one observation. The chain combines TRBV11-2 with TRBJ2-6, with D unresolved. This CDR3 region has 16 residues. CDR1 and CDR2 (germline): SGHAT, FQNNGV. The ends were cut back, 2 bases at V and 0 bases at J, with 8 bases in the middle. CDR3 residues: CASSLPPGSGANVLTF. The CDR3 nucleotides read TGTGCCAGCAGCTTACCCCCCGGCTCTGGGGCCAACGTCCTGACTTTC.

V is TRBV18 and J is TRBJ2-7; D gene unclear. The germline V gene encodes CDR1 KGHSH and CDR2 LQKENI. The CDR3 has 13 residues. Between the trimmed V and J ends, which lost 5 bases and 6 bases, there was a span of 14 bases. CDR3: CASSSGSPGEQYF. DNA of the CDR3: TGTGCCAGCTCATCCGGGTCGCCGGGCGAGCAGTACTTC. Full variable domain (outside the CDR3, taken from reference TRBV18 and TRBJ2-7): NAGVMQNPRHLVRRRGQEARLRCSPMKGHSHVYWYRQLPEEGLKFMVYLQKENIIDESGMPKERFSAEFPKEGPSILRIQQVVRGDSAAYFCASSSGSPGEQYFGPGTRLTVT.

This rearrangement joins TRBV10-3 to TRBJ1-6; 9 nucleotides match TRBD1. The CDR3 sequence is 14 residues long. Germline lookup yields CDR1 ENHRY and CDR2 SYGVKD. The V segment lost 7 bases and the J segment 6 bases; nucleotides outside the gene matches: 4. CDR3 in amino acids: CAIKDRGSNSPLHF. The CDR3 bases are TGTGCCATCAAGGACAGGGGCTCTAATTCACCCCTCCACTTT.

This chain links TRBV7-6 with TRBJ1-4, with unresolved D. The V end was cut by 7 bases, the J end by 8 bases, with 11 bases between. Germline V lookup: CDR1 SGHVS, CDR2 FNYEAQ. The CDR3 totals 12 residues. In nucleotides, the CDR3 is TGTGCCAGCACGACCGAGGGAGAAAAACTGTTTTTT. Translating gives CASTTEGEKLFF.

For the CDR3, the DNA is TGCGCCAGCAGTGAGTCGGAGCACTACGAGCAGTACTTC. It encodes CASSESEHYEQYF. The V gene is TRBV10-1, the J gene TRBJ2-7; D is undetermined. Trimming shortened V by 0 bases and J by 3 bases, and 6 bases separated the two germline ends. Germline CDR1 and CDR2: WNHNN and SYGVQD (reference sequence). The CDR3 is 13 residues long.

This clone was found once. The V gene is TRBV6-5, the J gene TRBJ1-2, with a possible D match to TRBD1 (6 bases). CDR1 is MNHEY, CDR2 SVGAGI, per germline. The V end lost 5 bases, the J end lost 4 bases, and 14 bases lay between the germline ends. There are 14 residues in the CDR3. The CDR3 sequence is CASSITGSSYGYTF. DNA for the CDR3: TGTGCCAGCAGTATAACAGGGAGTAGCTATGGCTACACCTTC.

CDR3 loop: CASSVKTGFYETQYF. Written as DNA, the CDR3 is TGTGCCAGCAGCGTGAAAACAGGGTTCTACGAGACCCAGTACTTC. V gene TRBV9 combines with J gene TRBJ2-5; perhaps TRBD1 as D (6 bases). The length of the CDR3 is 15 residues. Germline CDR1 reads SGDLS; CDR2 reads YYNGEE. V dropped 2 bases and J dropped 5 bases, with 16 bases sitting between them.

This chain uses TRBV13 with TRBJ2-3, with TRBD1 identical over 10 bases. CDR3 size: 15 residues. V gave up 4 bases and J gave up 4 bases; unmatched junction bases: 5. Per the germline V gene, CDR1 is PRHDT and CDR2 is FYEKMQ (reference sequence). The CDR3 bases are TGTGCCAGCAGCTCGGGACAGGGGTGGGCAGATACGCAGTATTTT. It specifies CASSSGQGWADTQYF.

This chain links TRBV5-5 with TRBJ1-5; 7 bases are a match to TRBD1. The germline CDR1 and CDR2 sequences are SGHKS and YYEKEE (reference sequence). With V trimmed by 0 bases and J by 6 bases, 6 bases remained unmatched. The CDR3 length is 15 residues. CDR3 DNA: TGTGCCAGCAGCTTGGATGGAGGGGGCGGTCAGCCCCAGCATTTT. This codes for CASSLDGGGGQPQHF. The full variable domain, its missing parts supplied by reference TRBV5-5 and TRBJ1-5, is DAGVTQSPTHLIKTRGQQVTLRCSPISGHKSVSWYQQVLGQGPQFIFQYYEKEERGRGNFPDRFSARQFPNYSSELNVNALLLGDSALYLCASSLDGGGGQPQHFGDGTRLSIL.

In its sample, this clone was seen a few times. The J gene is TRBJ1-5, the V gene TRBV6-1; D is unclear. This CDR3 contains 13 residues. Trimming took 10 bases from V and 8 from J, leaving 18 bases between them. Germline V gene data show CDR1 as MNHNS and CDR2 as SASEGT. As DNA, the CDR3 is TGTGCCACGGCGGCCCCCGGGGTCAAGCCCCAGCATTTT. This translates into CATAAPGVKPQHF.

This chain uses TRBV2 with TRBJ1-1, with unresolved D. The CDR3 has 13 amino acids. From germline, CDR1 is SNHLY and CDR2 FYNNEI. V dropped 6 bases and J dropped 0 bases, with 8 bases sitting between them. The CDR3 nucleotides read TGTGCCAGCAGCCTTAGAATGAACACTGAAGCTTTCTTT. It encodes CASSLRMNTEAFF.

This chain links TRBV19 with TRBJ1-2; perhaps TRBD1 as D (5 bases). The V gene lost 2 bases and the J gene lost 6 bases, with 10 bases spanning the gap. Germline assignment: CDR1 LNHDA and CDR2 SQIVND (reference sequence). The CDR3 spans 13 residues. The CDR3 here is CASSIRAGNGYTF. CDR3 sequence (DNA): TGTGCCAGTAGTATACGGGCAGGGAATGGCTACACCTTC.

Judged by abundance, this clone is medium-sized. The genes are TRBV7-9 and TRBJ1-2, with 7 bases aligning to TRBD1. The CDR3 consists of 15 residues. The junction had 9 bases not matched to a gene; V was cut back by 5 bases and J by 3 bases. Germline V lookup: CDR1 SEHNR, CDR2 FQNEAQ (reference sequence). The CDR3 loop reads CASSPPRGNDYGYTF. The CDR3 nucleotides are TGTGCCAGCAGCCCCCCCAGGGGGAACGACTATGGCTACACCTTC.